This TCR beta chain emerged from a study of CD8 T cells in Susac syndrome. On this clonotype itself: Its specificity is not known.

Sequencing of TCR beta, carried out with a high-throughput approach, was applied to CD8+ and CD4+ T cells from the blood. Healthy donors were controls matched for age and sex. V shed 5 bases and J 8 bases; nucleotides not matched to a gene: 5. The CDR3 spans 13 residues. Germline loops: CDR1 MNHNY, CDR2 SVGAGI (reference sequence). Overall study findings and caveats: Regarding the TCR sequencing and HLA analysis, the study admitted that a relatively small number of individuals were involved.

With random hexamers, reverse transcription was performed on 0.5 to 1 ug of RNA. Across 54 Vbeta and 13 Jbeta, immunoSEQ multiplex PCR amplified TCR beta CDR3. TCRdb ran MiXCR on the immunoSEQ multiplex PCR reads and lists one entry per CDR3 protein. Found here are 65,000 to 75,000 distinct CDR3 sequences, 95% of them singletons; the top ten hold about 0.25%. J is TRBJ2-1 and V is TRBV6-6; TRBD1 aligns across 8 bases. The receptor was isolated from a human donor in good health. The sample consisted of CD8+ T cells from PBMCs. CDR3 in amino acids: CASSPQGADEQFF. The DNA for the CDR3 is TGTGCCAGCAGTCCGCAGGGGGCCGATGAGCAGTTCTTC.